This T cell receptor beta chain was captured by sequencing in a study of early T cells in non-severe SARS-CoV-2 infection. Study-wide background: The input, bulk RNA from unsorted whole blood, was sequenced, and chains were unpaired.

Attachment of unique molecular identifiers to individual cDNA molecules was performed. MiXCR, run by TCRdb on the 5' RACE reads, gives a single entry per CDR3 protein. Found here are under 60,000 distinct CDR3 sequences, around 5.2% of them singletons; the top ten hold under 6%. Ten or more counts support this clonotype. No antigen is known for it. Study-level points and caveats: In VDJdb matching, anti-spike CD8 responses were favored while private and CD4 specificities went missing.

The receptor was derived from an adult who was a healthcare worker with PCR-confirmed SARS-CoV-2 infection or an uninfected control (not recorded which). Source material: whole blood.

CDR3 sequence (DNA): TGTGCCAGCAGTTTATTCGGGGGGGCTATGAACGAGCAGTACTTC. It translates to CASSLFGGAMNEQYF. The chain couples TRBV28 to TRBJ2-7; 8 positions match TRBD2. Germline lookup yields CDR1 MDHEN and CDR2 SYDVKM. This CDR3 region has 15 residues. The V segment lost 1 base and the J segment 5 bases; nucleotides outside the gene matches: 7.